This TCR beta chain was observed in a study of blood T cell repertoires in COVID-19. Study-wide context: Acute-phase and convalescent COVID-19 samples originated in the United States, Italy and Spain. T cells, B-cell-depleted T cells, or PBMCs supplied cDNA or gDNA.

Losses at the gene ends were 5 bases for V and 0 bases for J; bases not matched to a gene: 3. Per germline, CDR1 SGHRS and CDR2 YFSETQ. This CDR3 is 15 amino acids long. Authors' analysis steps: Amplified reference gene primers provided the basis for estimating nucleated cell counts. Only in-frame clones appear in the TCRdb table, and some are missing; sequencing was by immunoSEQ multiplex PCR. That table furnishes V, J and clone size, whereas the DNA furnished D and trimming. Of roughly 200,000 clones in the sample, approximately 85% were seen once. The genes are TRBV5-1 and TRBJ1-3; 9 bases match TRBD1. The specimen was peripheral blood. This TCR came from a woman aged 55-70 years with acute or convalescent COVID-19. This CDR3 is CASRSTGGSGNTIYF. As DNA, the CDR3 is TGCGCCAGCAGATCGACAGGGGGCTCTGGAAACACCATATATTTT.